This passage covers 15 T cell receptor beta chains from one sample sequenced in a study of T cell responses to AZD1222 COVID-19 vaccine. Method: immunoSEQ multiplex PCR; TCRdb's copy keeps in-frame clones and lacks some. The table includes some 95,000 clones, approximately 88% detected once. Sequenced material: peripheral blood, taken on day 0 of AZD1222 vaccination. The origin of the receptors is an adult in good health.

V usage is TRBV5-6 and J usage is TRBJ2-3; 7 bases map to TRBD2. Trimming took 7 bases from V and 4 from J; bases not matched to a gene: 6. This CDR3 contains 13 residues. Germline CDR1 reads SGHDT; CDR2 reads YYEEEE. The CDR3 is CASHLGGADTQYF. CDR3 nucleotide sequence: TGTGCCAGCCACTTGGGGGGGGCAGATACGCAGTATTTT.

In its sample, this clone was seen once. The chain links TRBV30 to TRBJ2-3; D may be TRBD2 (6 bases). Trimming stripped 8 bases from V and 0 bases from J, with 12 bases between. The germline V gene has CDR1 GTSNPN and CDR2 SVGIG (reference sequence). CDR3 size: 13 residues. CDR3 coding DNA: TGTGCCAGATCGGGAGTTAGCACAGATACGCAGTATTTT. It translates to CARSGVSTDTQYF.

The chain carries TRBV24-1 and TRBJ2-5, with a tentative D call TRBD2 (7 bases). Germline loops: CDR1 KGHDR, CDR2 SFDVKD. The CDR3 is made up of 16 amino acids. V lost 1 base to trimming and J lost 5 bases, with 16 bases between them. For the CDR3, the DNA is TGTGCCACCAGTGATTTCTCTGGGGGGGGCCAGGAGACCCAGTACTTC. Translation: CATSDFSGGGQETQYF.

The J gene is TRBJ2-3, the V gene TRBV5-5, with TRBD2 identical over 14 bases. CDR3 length: 16 amino acids. The V gene end was trimmed by 2 bases and the J gene end by 10 bases; junction bases not matched to a gene: 9. In germline, CDR1 is SGHKS, CDR2 YYEKEE (reference sequence). The CDR3 DNA is TGTGCCAGCAGCTTAAAGGGACTAGCGGGGGCAGTCTCGCAGTATTTT. It codes for CASSLKGLAGAVSQYF.

The rearrangement links TRBV7-2 to TRBJ1-2; weak D call: TRBD1 (5 bases). CDR3 length equals 14 residues. CDR1 and CDR2 from the germline V gene are SGHTA and FQGNSA. Between the trimmed V and J ends, which lost 1 base and 4 bases, there was a span of 10 bases. The CDR3 protein is CASSLVGGSYGYTF. The CDR3 DNA reads TGTGCCAGCAGCTTAGTCGGGGGTAGCTATGGCTACACCTTC.

This chain uses TRBV30 with TRBJ1-5; D is unclear. The V gene's germline CDR1 is GTSNPN and CDR2 SVGIG (reference sequence). Trimming cost V 0 bases and J 7 bases, with 13 bases left between them. The CDR3 sequence is 14 residues long. The CDR3 loop reads CAWSVLKVEQPQHF. The CDR3 coding sequence is TGTGCCTGGAGTGTATTAAAGGTGGAACAGCCCCAGCATTTT.

V and J are TRBV2 and TRBJ2-3; the D is unclear. The germline gives CDR1 SNHLY, CDR2 FYNNEI. The CDR3 consists of 15 residues. V was cut by 6 bases and J by 0 bases, with 13 bases left in between. CDR3 DNA: TGTGCCAGCAGAGCCAGACATACCAGCACAGATACGCAGTATTTT. Its translation is CASRARHTSTDTQYF.

This clone was counted only a few times. The V gene is TRBV2, the J gene TRBJ1-2; D uncertain. V lost 7 bases and J lost 0, with 12 bases in between. Germline loops: CDR1 SNHLY, CDR2 FYNNEI. The CDR3 sequence is 14 residues long. The DNA for the CDR3 is TGTGCCAGCAACATCGCCAGTCCTAACTATGGCTACACCTTC. Amino acids: CASNIASPNYGYTF.

The chain uses TRBV7-2 and TRBJ1-2, with D possibly TRBD1 on 5 matching bases. V shed 5 bases and J shed 0 bases, with 22 bases lying between them. The CDR3 loop spans 18 amino acids. The germline gives CDR1 SGHTA, CDR2 FQGNSA. The CDR3 nucleotides read TGTGCCAGCAGCCCCTGGGGGGAGGGAGCCTTAGCTAACTATGGCTACACCTTC. Encoded protein: CASSPWGEGALANYGYTF.

The CDR3 DNA reads TGCGCCAGCAGCTCCCCGAGTGAGACCCAGTACTTC. Protein sequence: CASSSPSETQYF. The chain links TRBV5-1 to TRBJ2-5; D is undetermined. Trimming removed 3 bases at V and 5 bases at J, with 8 bases between. Germline loops: CDR1 SGHRS, CDR2 YFSETQ. The CDR3 loop spans 12 amino acids.

The chain's CDR3 is CASSPRGGTEAFF. Here the CDR3 DNA reads TGTGCCAGCAGTCCCCGGGGGGGGACTGAAGCTTTCTTT. The gene calls are TRBV27 and TRBJ1-1; TRBD1 is a possible D gene (5 bases). The CDR3 contains 13 residues. Germline assignment: CDR1 MNHEY and CDR2 SMNVEV (reference sequence). V lost 5 bases and J lost 5, with 12 bases in between.

This clone was seen just once. The V and J genes are TRBV4-2 and TRBJ2-2, with D perhaps being TRBD1 or TRBD2 (6 bases each). V was pared by 4 bases and J by 6 bases, with 15 bases between. Germline V gene data show CDR1 as LGHNA and CDR2 as YNFKEQ. The CDR3 contains 15 residues. The CDR3 DNA reads TGTGCCAGCAGCCTAGGGGCGGAGGGGGCCGGGGAGCTGTTTTTT. Translated, it gives CASSLGAEGAGELFF.

The gene calls are TRBV2 and TRBJ2-5, with TRBD2 matching over 8 bases. The germline V gene has CDR1 SNHLY and CDR2 FYNNEI. J lost 5 bases, V lost 6 bases, and 8 bases had no gene match. CDR3 length: 14 amino acids. The chain's CDR3 is CASRTSGGGETQYF. In nucleotides, the CDR3 is TGTGCCAGCAGGACGAGCGGGGGTGGGGAGACCCAGTACTTC.

This chain connects TRBV28 to TRBJ2-7; D gene ambiguous. CDR3 length equals 15 residues. Deletions cut 2 bases from V and 0 bases from J, with 11 bases between. The germline gives CDR1 MDHEN, CDR2 SYDVKM. Here the CDR3 DNA reads TGTGCCAGCAGTTTAGGCTCGACCAGCTCCTACGAGCAGTACTTC. This sequence encodes CASSLGSTSSYEQYF.

V usage is TRBV12-3 or TRBV12-4 and J usage is TRBJ1-4; D is unresolved. The CDR3 spans 13 residues. V lost 3 bases and J 8 bases, leaving 10 bases between the germline ends. The CDR3, as DNA: TGTGCCAGCAGTTTGGGGAGCCGCGAAAAACTGTTTTTT. Translating it yields CASSLGSREKLFF.